This TCR beta chain is drawn from a study of cytomegalovirus exposure and HLA in healthy donors. This CDR3 has 13 amino acids. Germline V lookup: CDR1 SNHLY, CDR2 FYNNEI. Trimming removed 5 bases at V and 1 base at J, with 9 bases between. This clone was counted once. Primers: 60 Vbeta forward and 13 Jbeta reverse. The assay was immunoSEQ multiplex PCR, and TCRdb's table has in-frame clones only and misses some. This table has some 120,000 clones, 70% to 85% appearing once. The V call is TRBV2, the J call TRBJ2-7; a weak D match, TRBD1 (5 bases). What was sequenced was PBMCs. This sequence was found in a woman aged 18-35 years in good health and CMV-seropositive. The DNA for the CDR3 is TGTGCCAGCAGTAAAGACAGATCCTACGAGCAGTACTTC. It encodes CASSKDRSYEQYF.